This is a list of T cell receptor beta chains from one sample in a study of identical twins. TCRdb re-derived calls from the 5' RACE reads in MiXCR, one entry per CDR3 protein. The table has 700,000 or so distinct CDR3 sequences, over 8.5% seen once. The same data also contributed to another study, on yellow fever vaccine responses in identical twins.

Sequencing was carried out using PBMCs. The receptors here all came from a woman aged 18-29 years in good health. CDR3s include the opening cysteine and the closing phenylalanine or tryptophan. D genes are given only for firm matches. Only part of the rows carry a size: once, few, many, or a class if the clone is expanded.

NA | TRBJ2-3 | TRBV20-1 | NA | CSARRTTDTHYF | TGCAGTGCTAGGCGGACCACAGATACGCATTATTTT
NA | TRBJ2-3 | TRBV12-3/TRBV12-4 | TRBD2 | CASSQTGGSYTDTQYF | TGTGCCAGCAGTCAAACGGGGGGGTCCTACACAGATACGCAGTATTTT
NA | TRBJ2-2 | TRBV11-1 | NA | CASSLWGVGGRLSGELFF | TGTGCCAGCAGCTTATGGGGCGTCGGGGGGCGCTTATCCGGGGAGCTGTTTTTT
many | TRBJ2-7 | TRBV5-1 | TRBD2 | CASSLVTSGSPGHEQYF | TGCGCCAGCAGCTTGGTGACTAGCGGGAGTCCTGGCCACGAGCAGTACTTC
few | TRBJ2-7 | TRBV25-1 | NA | CASSDPGYYEQYF | TGTGCCAGCAGTGACCCGGGTTACTACGAGCAGTACTTC
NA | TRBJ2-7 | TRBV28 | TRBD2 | CASSTSGKGASYEQYF | TGTGCCAGCAGTACTAGCGGGAAGGGGGCCTCCTACGAGCAGTACTTC
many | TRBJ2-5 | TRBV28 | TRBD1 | CASSFSGGRQETQYF | TGTGCCAGCAGTTTTTCAGGGGGCCGTCAAGAGACCCAGTACTTC
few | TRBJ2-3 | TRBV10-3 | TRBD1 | CAIRQSDRGLNTQYF | TGTGCCATCAGACAATCAGACAGGGGGCTAAATACGCAGTATTTT
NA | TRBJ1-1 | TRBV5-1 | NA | CASSPGLRTEAFF | TGCGCCAGCAGCCCCGGGCTGAGGACTGAAGCTTTCTTT
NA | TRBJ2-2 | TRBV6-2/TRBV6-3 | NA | CATGTLVTGELFF | TGTGCCACTGGGACTCTAGTCACCGGGGAGCTGTTTTTT
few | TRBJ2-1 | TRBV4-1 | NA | CASSQDHPRDEQFF | TGCGCCAGCAGCCAAGATCATCCCAGGGATGAGCAGTTCTTC
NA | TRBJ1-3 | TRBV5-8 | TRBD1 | CASSLAGQGHGNTIYF | TGTGCCAGCAGCTTGGCTGGACAGGGTCATGGAAACACCATATATTTT
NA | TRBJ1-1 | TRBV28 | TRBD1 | CASGTGVTEAFF | TGTGCCAGCGGCACAGGGGTTACTGAAGCTTTCTTT
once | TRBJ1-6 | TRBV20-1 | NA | CSARKGGFAYNSPLHF | TGCAGTGCTCGAAAGGGAGGGTTCGCCTATAATTCACCCCTCCACTTT
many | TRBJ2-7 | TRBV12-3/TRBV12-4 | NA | CASSLQGLPLSYEQYF | TGTGCCAGCAGTTTACAGGGACTCCCGCTCTCCTACGAGCAGTACTTC
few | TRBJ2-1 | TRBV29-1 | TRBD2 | CSVVGLAGAYNEQFF | TGCAGCGTTGTGGGACTAGCGGGAGCCTACAATGAGCAGTTCTTC
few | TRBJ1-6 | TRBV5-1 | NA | CASASDGDSPLHF | TGCGCCAGCGCCTCGGACGGGGATTCACCCCTCCACTTT
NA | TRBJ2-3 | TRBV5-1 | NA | CASSVAGGGKDTQYF | TGCGCCAGCAGCGTCGCTGGTGGGGGGAAAGATACGCAGTATTTT
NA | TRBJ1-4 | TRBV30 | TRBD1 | CAWSVLGQGANNEKLFF | TGTGCCTGGAGTGTTTTGGGACAGGGGGCGAATAATGAAAAACTGTTTTTT
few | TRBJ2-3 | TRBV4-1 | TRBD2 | CASSATSGGSTDTQYF | TGCGCCAGCAGCGCGACTAGCGGGGGAAGCACAGATACGCAGTATTTT
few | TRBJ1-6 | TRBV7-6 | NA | CASSPSPTAYNSPLHF | TGTGCCAGCAGCCCTTCCCCGACCGCCTATAATTCACCCCTCCACTTT
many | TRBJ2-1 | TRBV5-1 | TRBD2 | CASSQAGGSYNEQFF | TGCGCCAGCAGCCAAGCGGGAGGGTCCTACAATGAGCAGTTCTTC
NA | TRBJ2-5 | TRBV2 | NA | CASVVQETQYF | TGTGCCAGCGTGGTTCAAGAGACCCAGTACTTC
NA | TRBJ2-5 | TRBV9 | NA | CASSVAEGGLLQETQYF | TGTGCCAGCAGCGTAGCTGAGGGGGGTTTACTCCAAGAGACCCAGTACTTC
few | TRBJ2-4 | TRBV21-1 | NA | CASSARLAGENLAKNIQYF | TGTGCCAGCAGCGCTAGACTAGCGGGGGAGAACCTAGCCAAAAACATTCAGTACTTC
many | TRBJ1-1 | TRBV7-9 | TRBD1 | CASRENLRQGKGTEAFF | TGTGCCAGCAGAGAAAACCTCCGACAGGGGAAAGGGACTGAAGCTTTCTTT
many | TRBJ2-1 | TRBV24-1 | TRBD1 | CATSDVGDSSYNEQFF | TGTGCCACCAGTGATGTTGGGGACAGCTCCTACAATGAGCAGTTCTTC